Shown below are 29 T cell receptor beta chains from a single sample sequenced in a study of T cells after yellow fever vaccination. TCRdb re-called the 5' RACE reads through MiXCR, storing one row per CDR3 protein. The sample lists 70,000 to 80,000 distinct CDR3 sequences; 7.3% were seen once. Sequenced here: CD8+ T cells sorted from PBMCs, sampled roughly 10 days after the first yellow fever vaccination. These TCRs come from a young man who received the YFV17D yellow fever vaccine.

This clonotype appeared many times. The chain joins TRBV13 to TRBJ2-7; TRBD2 agrees at 7 bases. V trimming: 5 bases; J trimming: 1 base; junction bases outside the gene matches: 2. CDR1 is PRHDT, CDR2 FYEKMQ, per germline (reference sequence). This CDR3 comprises 13 residues. CDR3: CASSAGGSYEQYF. Written as DNA, the CDR3 is TGTGCCAGCAGCGCCGGGGGGTCCTACGAGCAGTACTTC.

In this sample, this clonotype turned up many times. The chain recombines TRBV29-1 with TRBJ2-7; tentative D call: TRBD1 (5 bases). This CDR3 has 11 amino acids. Trimming removed 7 bases from V and 9 bases from J, with 16 bases in between. The germline CDR1 and CDR2 sequences are SQVTM and ANQGSEA. CDR3 in amino acids: CSGTGVWGQYV. The CDR3 DNA reads as TGCAGCGGCACAGGAGTCTGGGGGCAGTACGTC.

This clonotype occurred many times. This sequence joins TRBV29-1 and TRBJ1-2, with TRBD1 as a possible D gene (6 bases). The V end lost 5 bases, the J end lost 1 base, and 11 bases lay between the germline ends. The CDR3 sequence is 13 residues long. Germline CDR1 and CDR2: SQVTM and ANQGSEA. DNA of the CDR3: TGCAGCGTTAAGGGGGGTGATAACTATGGCTACACCTTC. Its protein is CSVKGGDNYGYTF.

This clonotype was recorded at least ten times. The J gene is TRBJ2-5, the V gene TRBV7-8, with TRBD2 as a possible D gene (6 bases). Between the trimmed V and J ends, which lost 4 bases and 2 bases, there was a span of 17 bases. The V gene's germline CDR1 is SGHVS and CDR2 FQNEAQ. The CDR3 length is 16 residues. The CDR3 DNA reads TGTGCCAGCAGCTCTCAACCGGGGGAGCAACAAGAGACCCAGTACTTC. Translating gives CASSSQPGEQQETQYF. Looking up the rest from reference TRBV7-8 and TRBJ2-5 gives the full variable domain: GAGVSQSPRYKVAKRGQDVALRCDPISGHVSLFWYQQALGQGPEFLTYFQNEAQLDKSGLPSDRFFAERPEGSVSTLKIQRTQQEDSAVYLCASSSQPGEQQETQYFGPGTRLLVL.

The chain has TRBV19 and TRBJ1-5; D gene uncertain. The germline V gene has CDR1 LNHDA and CDR2 SQIVND (reference sequence). The CDR3 spans 14 residues. Between the trimmed V and J ends, which lost 3 bases and 0 bases, there was a span of 6 bases. As DNA, the CDR3 is TGTGCCAGTAGTATTTCTGTTAGCAATCAGCCCCAGCATTTT. As protein: CASSISVSNQPQHF.

This clonotype was observed many times. The V and J genes are TRBV4-2 and TRBJ2-7, with D unresolved. From germline, CDR1 is LGHNA and CDR2 YNFKEQ. The CDR3 totals 16 residues. The ends were cut back, 0 bases at V and 0 bases at J, with 12 bases in the middle. In DNA, the CDR3 is TGTGCCAGCAGCCAAGAGTACACTTCGAGCTCCTACGAGCAGTACTTC. This codes for CASSQEYTSSSYEQYF.

This clonotype was seen many times. This rearrangement joins TRBV12-3 or TRBV12-4 to TRBJ1-5, with D possibly being TRBD1 (6 bases). This CDR3 contains 15 residues. Trimming took off 3 bases at V and 7 bases at J, with 16 bases between the two ends. The CDR3 DNA follows: TGTGCCAGCAGTTTTTGGGGGGCCCTCGGGCAGCCCCAGCATTTT. Amino acid sequence: CASSFWGALGQPQHF.

At least ten counts were recorded for this clonotype. The J gene is TRBJ1-1, the V gene TRBV4-2, with 9 positions matching TRBD1. J was trimmed by 4 bases and V by 2 bases; bases with no gene match: 5. The CDR3 has 15 residues. Germline values: CDR1 LGHNA, CDR2 YNFKEQ. The CDR3 DNA reads as TGTGCCAGCAGCCAACACGGACAGGGGCCCACTGAAGCTTTCTTT. This codes for CASSQHGQGPTEAFF.

The J gene is TRBJ1-2, the V gene TRBV12-3 or TRBV12-4; D is unclear. V lost 5 bases, J lost 4 bases, and 20 bases lay in between. This CDR3 is built from 16 residues. CDR3 sequence reads: CASSPLPGALLYGYTF. CDR3 sequence (DNA): TGTGCCAGCAGTCCTCTTCCCGGCGCCCTTCTCTATGGCTACACCTTC.

This clonotype was detected many times. This chain connects TRBV6-6 to TRBJ2-5; D gene unclear. The CDR3 has 13 amino acids. The germline V and J ends were trimmed by 5 bases and 2 bases, with 9 bases remaining between them. Germline V gene sequence: CDR1 MNHNY, CDR2 SVGAGI (reference sequence). The CDR3 sequence is CASSQLWQETQYF. In DNA form, the CDR3 reads TGTGCCAGCAGTCAGCTTTGGCAAGAGACCCAGTACTTC.

The chain joins TRBV11-2 to TRBJ1-1; TRBD1 matches 8 bases. CDR3 length: 17 residues. V lost 5 bases, J lost 5 bases, and 16 bases stayed unmatched. Germline CDR1 reads SGHAT; CDR2 reads FQNNGV. CDR3 DNA: TGTGCCAGCAGCACGTTTGGGGACAGGTCCGGTGGAACTGAAGCTTTCTTT. Protein product: CASSTFGDRSGGTEAFF.

This clonotype has just a few counts. This chain joins TRBV7-2 and TRBJ2-7; D is perhaps TRBD1 (5 bases). The CDR3 runs 13 residues. Trimming shortened V by 3 bases and J by 2 bases, and 8 bases separated the two germline ends. Germline V gene lookup returns CDR1 SGHTA and CDR2 FQGNSA. The CDR3 coding sequence is TGTGCCAGCAGCTTGACAGTTACCTACGAGCAGTACTTC. Translating gives CASSLTVTYEQYF.

The CDR3 sequence: CASGQGYEQYF. CDR3 DNA sequence: TGTGCCAGCGGACAGGGGTACGAGCAGTACTTC. The chain links TRBV19 to TRBJ2-7, with TRBD1 matching 9 bases. Germline assignment: CDR1 LNHDA and CDR2 SQIVND (reference sequence). V lost 9 bases to trimming and J lost 4 bases; unmatched junction nucleotides: 1. The length of the CDR3 is 11 residues.

The J gene is TRBJ2-2, the V gene TRBV6-2 or TRBV6-3; D remains unclear. In germline, CDR1 is MNHEY, CDR2 SVGEGT. The CDR3 runs 13 residues. Trimming removed 3 bases from V and 4 bases from J, with 6 bases in between. The CDR3 reads CASSYGFTGELFF. The CDR3 DNA follows: TGTGCCAGCAGTTATGGGTTCACCGGGGAGCTGTTTTTT.

The chain's CDR3 is CASSLPGSSETQYF. The CDR3 DNA sequence: TGCGCCAGCAGCTTACCGGGCTCCTCAGAGACCCAGTACTTC. The V gene is TRBV5-1, the J gene TRBJ2-5; D not certain. Trimming took off 2 bases at V and 4 bases at J, with 12 bases between the two ends. This CDR3 contains 14 residues. From germline, CDR1 is SGHRS and CDR2 YFSETQ.

The V gene is TRBV4-1, the J gene TRBJ2-5, with 10 nucleotides matching TRBD2. The CDR3 spans 18 residues. The ends lost 0 bases at V and 5 bases at J; junction bases unmatched: 12. Looked up from germline, CDR1 is MGHRA and CDR2 is YSYEKL. This CDR3 reads CASSQDGALAGAEETQYF. The CDR3 DNA follows: TGCGCCAGCAGCCAAGATGGGGCCCTAGCGGGGGCCGAGGAGACCCAGTACTTC.

There are many counts of this clonotype. V and J are TRBV4-3 and TRBJ2-7, with D possibly TRBD1 on 6 matching bases. The ends were cut back, 1 base at V and 5 bases at J, with 6 bases in the middle. The length of the CDR3 is 12 residues. Looked up from germline, CDR1 is LGHNA and CDR2 is YSLEER. DNA for the CDR3: TGCGCCAGCAGCCAAGGACAGGACGAGCAGTACGTC. Amino acid sequence: CASSQGQDEQYV.

This clonotype came up many times. The chain is built from TRBV4-2 and TRBJ2-5, with 8 nucleotides matching TRBD2. CDR1 is LGHNA, CDR2 YNFKEQ, per germline. V lost 0 bases to trimming and J lost 1 base; unmatched junction nucleotides: 10. This CDR3 is built from 18 residues. CDR3 in amino acids: CASSQDFGLAGSQETQYF. The CDR3 DNA follows: TGTGCCAGCAGCCAAGATTTCGGTCTAGCGGGCAGCCAAGAGACCCAGTACTTC.

There are many counts of this clonotype. The chain employs TRBV29-1 and TRBJ1-4; a possible D gene is TRBD1 (5 bases). CDR1 is SQVTM and CDR2 is ANQGSEA in the germline V gene. This CDR3 spans 13 amino acids. Trimming left V 4 bases short and J 8 bases short, with 14 bases between. The DNA for the CDR3 is TGCAGCGTTGGGCAGGGAGTTCGGGAAAAACTGTTTTTT. It yields the protein CSVGQGVREKLFF.

J is TRBJ1-1 and V is TRBV6-2 or TRBV6-3, with D possibly being TRBD1 (5 bases). In germline, CDR1 is MNHEY, CDR2 SVGEGT. This CDR3 has 13 residues. Trimming stripped 6 bases from V and 3 bases from J, with 11 bases between. The CDR3 sequence: CASSRDGYTEAFF. In DNA form, the CDR3 reads TGTGCCAGCAGCCGGGACGGATACACTGAAGCTTTCTTT.

This clonotype was counted many times. J is TRBJ1-4 and V is TRBV7-6; no firm D call. The germline V gene encodes CDR1 SGHVS and CDR2 FNYEAQ. The CDR3 spans 12 residues. V lost 4 bases to trimming and J lost 10 bases, with 10 bases between them. The CDR3 DNA reads TGTGCCAGCAGCTCGCCGGAGGGAAAACTGTTTTTT. The encoded protein is CASSSPEGKLFF.

This clonotype has at least ten counts. The rearrangement links TRBV7-9 to TRBJ2-7, with D possibly matching TRBD1 (7 bases). Trimming stripped 4 bases from V and 3 bases from J, with 16 bases between. Germline V gene lookup returns CDR1 SEHNR and CDR2 FQNEAQ (reference sequence). The CDR3 is 15 amino acids. In nucleotides, the CDR3 is TGTGCCAGCAGCTGGCCCGGGACAGCGGGCTACGAGCAGTACTTC. It codes for CASSWPGTAGYEQYF.

At least ten counts were recorded for this clonotype. This chain links TRBV6-5 with TRBJ2-3, with a weak D call TRBD1 (6 bases). Trimming took off 6 bases at V and 0 bases at J, with 16 bases between the two ends. The CDR3 spans 16 residues. The germline CDR1 and CDR2 sequences are MNHEY and SVGAGI. The DNA of the CDR3 is TGTGCCAGCAGCCGACAACCACAGGGAAGCACAGATACGCAGTATTTT. Translation gives CASSRQPQGSTDTQYF.

The chain carries TRBV3-1 and TRBJ2-5, with a weak D call TRBD1 (6 bases). This CDR3 has 15 residues. The V end was cut by 1 base, the J end by 0 bases, with 9 bases between. In germline, CDR1 is LGHDT, CDR2 YNNKEL (reference sequence). CDR3 coding DNA: TGTGCCAGCAGCCAAGGTTCAGGGGACCAAGAGACCCAGTACTTC. Its translation is CASSQGSGDQETQYF.

This clonotype was observed many times. J is TRBJ1-1 and V is TRBV12-3 or TRBV12-4; D is possibly TRBD1 (5 bases). The V and J ends lost 4 bases and 2 bases respectively, with 14 bases between them. The CDR3 extends over 15 amino acids. The CDR3 is CASSSSRGHNTEAFF. The CDR3 coding sequence is TGTGCCAGCAGTTCCAGCCGGGGCCATAACACTGAAGCTTTCTTT.

This clonotype was counted only a few times. The J gene is TRBJ2-3, the V gene TRBV4-3; 11 bases align to TRBD2. This CDR3 has 17 amino acids. CDR1 is LGHNA, CDR2 YSLEER, per germline. V lost 1 base to trimming and J lost 3 bases; unmatched junction nucleotides: 6. The CDR3 coding sequence is TGCGCCAGCAGCCAAGGACTAGCGGGACTGGGGACAGATACGCAGTATTTT. Amino acids: CASSQGLAGLGTDTQYF.

This clonotype came up many times. This chain joins TRBV4-3 and TRBJ1-1, with D unclear. This CDR3 is built from 14 residues. The germline gives CDR1 LGHNA, CDR2 YSLEER. With 5 bases removed from V and 5 bases from J, the gap between germline ends came to 15 bases. The CDR3 coding sequence is TGCGCCAGCAGCGACCTACGGGAGGGAACTGAAGCTTTCTTT. Its protein is CASSDLREGTEAFF.

This clonotype has at least ten counts. The genes are TRBV15 and TRBJ1-1; D unclear. CDR3 length: 15 residues. CDR1 and CDR2 from the germline V gene are LNHNV and YYDKDF (reference sequence). Trimming took 0 bases from V and 3 from J, leaving 11 bases between them. CDR3 loop: CATSRDRHSDTEAFF. CDR3 in DNA: TGTGCCACCAGCAGAGATCGACATTCCGACACTGAAGCTTTCTTT.

This clonotype was counted at least ten times. The CDR3 bases are TGTGCCAGCACGCCGGGACAGGGTCGGTATGGCTACACCTTC. It codes for CASTPGQGRYGYTF. The chain couples TRBV7-9 to TRBJ1-2; 9 nucleotides agree with TRBD1. This CDR3 has 14 residues. Trimming took 7 bases from V and 5 from J; bases not matched to a gene: 8. Looked up from germline, CDR1 is SEHNR and CDR2 is FQNEAQ (reference sequence).